These 14 T cell receptor beta chains share one sample of origin, sequenced in a study of blood T cell repertoires in COVID-19. Only in-frame clones appear in the TCRdb table, and some are missing; sequencing was by immunoSEQ multiplex PCR. The sample consists of about 350,000 clones, about 90% of them appearing once. Sequenced material: peripheral blood. The receptors here all came from a woman between 18 and 30 years old who had recovered from COVID-19.

The gene calls are TRBV11-3 and TRBJ2-6; D is possibly TRBD1 (6 bases). V lost 0 bases to trimming and J lost 0 bases, with 15 bases between them. Germline V lookup: CDR1 SGHNT, CDR2 YENEEA. CDR3 length: 19 residues. This CDR3 is CASSLDKLGQSSGANVLTF. The CDR3 DNA follows: TGTGCCAGCAGCTTAGACAAACTGGGACAAAGCTCTGGGGCCAACGTCCTGACTTTC. Supplemented by reference TRBV11-3 and TRBJ2-6, the full variable domain reads EAGVVQSPRYKIIEKKQPVAFWCNPISGHNTLYWYLQNLGQGPELLIRYENEEAVDDSQLPKDRFSAERLKGVDSTLKIQPAELGDSAVYLCASSLDKLGQSSGANVLTFGAGSRLTVL.

V gene TRBV7-9 combines with J gene TRBJ1-2; D is uncertain. V shed 4 bases and J shed 2 bases, with 17 bases lying between them. The germline V gene has CDR1 SEHNR and CDR2 FQNEAQ (reference sequence). The CDR3 spans 16 residues. The CDR3 coding sequence is TGTGCCAGCAGCTATGGGAGTGCTTCGCTAAACTATGGCTACACCTTC. This encodes CASSYGSASLNYGYTF.

The genes are TRBV29-1 and TRBJ2-2, with 11 bases that match TRBD2. V shed 4 bases and J 1 base; nucleotides not matched to a gene: 2. The CDR3 length is 15 residues. The germline gives CDR1 SQVTM, CDR2 ANQGSEA. The CDR3 loop is CSVAGTSGNTGELFF. CDR3 bases: TGCAGCGTTGCCGGGACTAGCGGGAACACCGGGGAGCTGTTTTTT.

V gene TRBV5-4 combines with J gene TRBJ2-1, with D possibly being TRBD2 (5 bases). This CDR3 is built from 17 residues. Germline CDR1 and CDR2: SGHNT and YYREEE (reference sequence). The V and J ends lost 5 bases and 6 bases respectively, with 24 bases between them. CDR3 residues: CASRPPRTVNEGNEQFF. The CDR3 bases are TGTGCCAGCAGACCTCCCAGGACTGTGAATGAGGGCAATGAGCAGTTCTTC. Looking up the rest from reference TRBV5-4 and TRBJ2-1 gives the full variable domain: ETGVTQSPTHLIKTRGQQVTLRCSSQSGHNTVSWYQQALGQGPQFIFQYYREEENGRGNFPPRFSGLQFPNYSSELNVNALELDDSALYLCASRPPRTVNEGNEQFFGPGTRLTVL.

The chain joins TRBV7-9 to TRBJ2-1; weak D call: TRBD1 (6 bases). This CDR3 comprises 13 residues. V gave up 2 bases and J gave up 8 bases, with 10 bases separating them. Germline-derived CDR1 and CDR2 are SEHNR and FQNEAQ (reference sequence). The CDR3 nucleotides are TGTGCCAGCAGCTTAACAGGGTCGGATGAGCAGTTCTTC. Amino acids: CASSLTGSDEQFF.

The chain couples TRBV27 to TRBJ2-5, with D possibly being TRBD2 (6 bases). Germline V gives CDR1 MNHEY, CDR2 SMNVEV (reference sequence). This CDR3 contains 15 residues. V was shortened by 5 bases and J by 3 bases, with 16 bases between the two germline ends. DNA of the CDR3: TGTGCCAGCAGTGAGATAGGGACTGACAAAGAGACCCAGTACTTC. Its translation: CASSEIGTDKETQYF.

This chain joins TRBV5-4 and TRBJ1-1; 11 bases fit TRBD1. The CDR3 covers 16 residues. Per germline, CDR1 SGHNT and CDR2 YYREEE (reference sequence). The V segment lost 6 bases and the J segment 1 base; nucleotides outside the gene matches: 8. The CDR3 sequence: CASNSGTGGPNTEAFF. The CDR3 DNA follows: TGTGCCAGCAACTCCGGGACAGGGGGGCCGAACACTGAAGCTTTCTTT.

The table lists this clone with a count of one. The J gene is TRBJ2-7, the V gene TRBV2; 7 bases align to TRBD1. There are 14 residues in the CDR3. Germline trimming cut 10 bases from V and 1 base from J; bases unmatched to any gene: 10. The germline CDR1 and CDR2 sequences are SNHLY and FYNNEI. The CDR3 region is CAIRQGPNSYEQYV. DNA of the CDR3: TGTGCCATCCGACAGGGTCCAAATTCCTACGAGCAGTACGTC.

The CDR3 DNA follows: TGTGCCAGCAGGCTTGACAGGGTACGCACCGGGGAGCTGTTTTTT. Its translation: CASRLDRVRTGELFF. V gene TRBV27 combines with J gene TRBJ2-2; 7 bases fit TRBD1. This CDR3 region has 15 residues. Germline CDR1 MNHEY, CDR2 SMNVEV (reference sequence). V lost 6 bases and J lost 4; bases outside the gene matches: 8.

The chain couples TRBV5-1 to TRBJ1-3; a weak D match, TRBD1 (6 bases). This CDR3 spans 14 amino acids. V was pared by 4 bases and J by 4 bases, with 12 bases between. Looked up from germline, CDR1 is SGHRS and CDR2 is YFSETQ. DNA of the CDR3: TGCGCCAGCAGCCCAGGGGTAGGCGGAAACACCATATATTTT. This sequence encodes CASSPGVGGNTIYF.

The gene calls are TRBV27 and TRBJ2-4; 15 nucleotides agree with TRBD2. Trimming took 6 bases from V and 1 from J; bases not matched to a gene: 4. CDR1 and CDR2 from the germline V gene are MNHEY and SMNVEV (reference sequence). The CDR3 totals 17 residues. The CDR3 reads CASRGLAGGRAKNIQYF. The DNA of the CDR3 is TGTGCCAGCAGGGGACTAGCGGGAGGTAGGGCCAAAAACATTCAGTACTTC.

This clone has a single count. This chain links TRBV28 with TRBJ2-1; 11 bases match TRBD2. V shed 7 bases and J 10 bases; nucleotides not matched to a gene: 6. Germline V gene lookup returns CDR1 MDHEN and CDR2 SYDVKM. The CDR3 is 13 residues long. CDR3 in DNA: TGTGCCAGCAACCCACTAGCGGGAGAGGAGCAGTTCTTC. Its protein is CASNPLAGEEQFF.

This rearrangement joins TRBV18 to TRBJ2-5; unclear D gene. The CDR3 extends over 13 amino acids. V lost 3 bases to trimming and J lost 6 bases, with 11 bases between them. The germline V gene has CDR1 KGHSH and CDR2 LQKENI. CDR3 DNA: TGTGCCAGCTCACCCTCTGAACTACAGACCCAGTACTTC. Its protein is CASSPSELQTQYF.

The chain employs TRBV25-1 and TRBJ1-2; TRBD1 might be the D (6 bases). The CDR3 runs 18 residues. Germline V gene sequence: CDR1 MGHDK, CDR2 SYGVNS. V lost 3 bases and J 5 bases, leaving 25 bases between the germline ends. Written as DNA, the CDR3 is TGTGCCAGCAGTGATGAAGGGGGTACCGGAAAGGATGTGTATGGCTACACCTTC. Its protein product is CASSDEGGTGKDVYGYTF.